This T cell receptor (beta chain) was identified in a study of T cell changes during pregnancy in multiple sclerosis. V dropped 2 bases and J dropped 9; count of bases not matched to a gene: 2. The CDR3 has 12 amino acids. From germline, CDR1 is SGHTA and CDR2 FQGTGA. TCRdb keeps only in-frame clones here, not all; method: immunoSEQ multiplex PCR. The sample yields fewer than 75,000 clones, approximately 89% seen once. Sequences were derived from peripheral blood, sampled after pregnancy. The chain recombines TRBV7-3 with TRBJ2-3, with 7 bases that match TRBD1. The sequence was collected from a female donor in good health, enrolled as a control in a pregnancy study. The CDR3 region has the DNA TGTGCCAGCAGCTTACAGGGACAGACGCAGTATTTT. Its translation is CASSLQGQTQYF.